This is a list of T cell receptor beta chains from one sample in a study of beta chain features in type 1 diabetes. Repertoires were generated with immunoSEQ multiplex PCR, while TCRdb's copy carries only in-frame clones and drops some. The table shows 200,000 to 300,000 clones, with around 20% occurring only once. The sequenced sample was naive CD4+ T cells from blood. The receptors come from a woman between 35 and 50 years old with type 1 diabetes. Each CDR3 is given with its conserved first and last residue. The D gene is left open where the match is weak. Expanded clones get a size class; other rows say once, few or many, or leave the size out.

v_call	d_call	j_call	clone_size	cdr3_aa	cdr3_nt
TRBV9	NA	TRBJ2-3	NA	CASSRPRLGPDTQYF	TGTGCCAGCAGCCGACCTCGACTAGGCCCAGATACGCAGTATTTT
TRBV28	NA	TRBJ2-4	NA	CASSPPGAKNIQYF	TGTGCCAGCAGCCCCCCGGGAGCCAAAAACATTCAGTACTTC
TRBV28	TRBD2	TRBJ2-5	few	CASSSPRGGEETQYF	TGTGCCAGCAGTTCCCCAAGGGGAGGGGAAGAGACCCAGTACTTC
TRBV28	TRBD1	TRBJ1-5	NA	CASSFRDRSNQPQHF	TGTGCCAGCAGTTTCAGGGACAGGAGCAATCAGCCCCAGCATTTT
TRBV29-1	NA	TRBJ1-4	few	CSAAEQGANEKLFF	TGCAGCGCCGCAGAACAGGGCGCGAATGAAAAACTGTTTTTT
TRBV5-1	NA	TRBJ1-6	NA	CASSLGADGVSPLHF	TGCGCCAGCAGCTTGGGGGCGGACGGGGTGTCACCCCTCCACTTT
TRBV7-9	NA	TRBJ1-1	NA	CASSQGQNTEAFF	TGTGCCAGCAGCCAAGGACAGAACACTGAAGCTTTCTTT
TRBV15	TRBD1	TRBJ1-1	NA	CATSRLTGPWTEAFF	TGTGCCACCAGCAGACTGACAGGGCCCTGGACTGAAGCTTTCTTT
TRBV6-5	NA	TRBJ2-3	NA	CASSYSNSDDTQYF	TGTGCCAGCAGTTACTCGAATTCAGATGATACGCAGTATTTT
TRBV18	NA	TRBJ1-1	few	CASSSGVRDTEAFF	TGTGCCAGCTCATCAGGGGTCCGGGACACTGAAGCTTTCTTT
TRBV9	TRBD2	TRBJ2-1	few	CASSVGGGLASSYNEQFF	TGTGCCAGCAGCGTAGGAGGCGGACTAGCTTCCTCCTACAATGAGCAGTTCTTC
TRBV14	NA	TRBJ1-2	few	CASSQGPEGYTF	TGTGCCAGCAGCCAAGGTCCCGAGGGCTACACCTTC
TRBV27	NA	TRBJ1-2	once	CASSLDGQLYGYTF	TGTGCCAGCAGTTTAGATGGACAGCTCTATGGCTACACCTTC
TRBV14	NA	TRBJ2-3	few	CASSLDRTTDTQYF	TGTGCCAGCAGCCTCGACAGGACGACAGATACGCAGTATTTT
TRBV5-4	NA	TRBJ1-3	NA	CASSRSSDTIYF	TGTGCCAGCAGCCGTTCTTCGGACACCATATATTTT
TRBV5-6	NA	TRBJ2-5	few	CASSLNPGTQYF	TGTGCCAGCAGCTTGAACCCAGGGACCCAGTACTTC
TRBV19	NA	TRBJ1-3	NA	CASSQTRNTIYF	TGTGCCAGTAGCCAGACACGAAACACCATATATTTT
TRBV19	NA	TRBJ1-2	once	CASSILLLGERTF	TGTGCCAGTAGTATCCTTCTTCTCGGAGAGAGGACCTTC
TRBV5-4	NA	TRBJ2-3	NA	CASSSPYRDDTDTQYF	TGTGCCAGCAGCTCACCCTACAGGGACGACACAGATACGCAGTATTTT
TRBV11-1	NA	TRBJ1-1	few	CASSLLQGGPEAFF	TGTGCCAGCAGCTTATTGCAAGGGGGACCTGAAGCTTTCTTT
TRBV4-3	TRBD1	TRBJ1-2	NA	CASSQEGTGGNYGYTF	TGCGCCAGCAGCCAGGAAGGGACAGGGGGCAACTATGGCTACACCTTC
TRBV19	NA	TRBJ2-7	few	CASSINAGYEQYF	TGTGCCAGTAGTATTAACGCAGGATACGAGCAGTACTTC
TRBV10-3	TRBD1	TRBJ1-2	NA	CAIGTGASGYTF	TGTGCCATCGGGACAGGGGCGAGTGGCTACACCTTC
TRBV11-1	NA	TRBJ2-3	few	CASSQYTDTQYF	TGTGCCAGCAGCCAGTACACAGATACGCAGTATTTT
TRBV11-2	TRBD2	TRBJ2-7	NA	CASSQGLADYEQYF	TGTGCCAGCAGTCAGGGACTAGCCGACTACGAGCAGTACTTC
TRBV28	NA	TRBJ2-7	few	CASTAGVHEQYF	TGTGCCAGCACCGCAGGGGTCCACGAGCAGTACTTC
TRBV29-1	NA	TRBJ1-3	NA	CSVQTGDRGTIYF	TGCAGCGTCCAGACAGGTGACCGGGGCACCATATATTTT